This TCR beta chain derives from a study of T cells in Graves' hyperthyroidism and ophthalmopathy. What was amplified from RNA transcripts were TCR beta CDR3 regions. With the HTBI primer set, the TCR CDR3 went through a first round of RT-PCR. TCRdb reanalysed the multiplex PCR reads using MiXCR and keeps one entry per CDR3 protein. Here the sample spans 560,000 or so distinct CDR3 sequences, about 45% being singletons. This TCR came from a woman aged 18-30 years with Graves' hyperthyroidism. Sequenced sample: peripheral blood or thyroid tissue (not recorded which).

In DNA form, the CDR3 reads TGTGCCAGCAAGACGTCCGGAAACACCATATATTTT. This codes for CASKTSGNTIYF. The J gene is TRBJ1-3, the V gene TRBV25-1; D gene ambiguous. V gave up 7 bases and J gave up 4 bases, with 8 bases separating them. Germline loops: CDR1 MGHDK, CDR2 SYGVNS. CDR3 size: 12 residues.